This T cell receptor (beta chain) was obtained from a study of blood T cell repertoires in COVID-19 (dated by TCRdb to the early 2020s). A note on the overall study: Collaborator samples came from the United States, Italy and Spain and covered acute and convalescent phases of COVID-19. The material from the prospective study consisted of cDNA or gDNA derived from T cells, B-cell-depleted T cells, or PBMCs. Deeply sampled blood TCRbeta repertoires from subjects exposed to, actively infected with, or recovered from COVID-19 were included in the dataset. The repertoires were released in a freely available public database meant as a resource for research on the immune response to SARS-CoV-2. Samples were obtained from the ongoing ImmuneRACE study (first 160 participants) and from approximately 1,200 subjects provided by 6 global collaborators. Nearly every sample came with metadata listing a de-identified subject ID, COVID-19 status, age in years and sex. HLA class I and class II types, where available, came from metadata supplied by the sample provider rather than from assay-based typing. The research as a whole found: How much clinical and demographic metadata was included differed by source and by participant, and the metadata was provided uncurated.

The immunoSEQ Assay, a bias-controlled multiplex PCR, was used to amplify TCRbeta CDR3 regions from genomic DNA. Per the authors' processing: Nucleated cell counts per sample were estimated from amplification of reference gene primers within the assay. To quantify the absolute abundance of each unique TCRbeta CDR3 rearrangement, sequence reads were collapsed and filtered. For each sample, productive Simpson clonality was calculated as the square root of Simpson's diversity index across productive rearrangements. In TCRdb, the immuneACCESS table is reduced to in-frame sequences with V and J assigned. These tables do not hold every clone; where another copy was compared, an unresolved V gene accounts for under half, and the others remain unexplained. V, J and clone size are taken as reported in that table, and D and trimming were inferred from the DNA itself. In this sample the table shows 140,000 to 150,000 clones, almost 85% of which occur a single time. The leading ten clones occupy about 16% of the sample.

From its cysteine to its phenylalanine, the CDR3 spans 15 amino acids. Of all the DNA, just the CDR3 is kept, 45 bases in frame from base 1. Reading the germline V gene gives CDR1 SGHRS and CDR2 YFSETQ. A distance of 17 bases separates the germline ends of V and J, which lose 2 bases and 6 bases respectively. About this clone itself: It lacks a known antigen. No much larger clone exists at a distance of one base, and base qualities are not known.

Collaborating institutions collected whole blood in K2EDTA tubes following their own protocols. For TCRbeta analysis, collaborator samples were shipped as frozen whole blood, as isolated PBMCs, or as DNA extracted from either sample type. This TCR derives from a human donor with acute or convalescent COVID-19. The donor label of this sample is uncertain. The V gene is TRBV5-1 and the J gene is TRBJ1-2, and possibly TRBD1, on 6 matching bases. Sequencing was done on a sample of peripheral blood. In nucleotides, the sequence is TGCGCCAGCAGCTTTACTTCAGGGGACGGCGATGGCTACACCTTC. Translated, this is CASSFTSGDGDGYTF.